The 24 T cell receptor beta chains listed next were all sequenced from one sample in a study of blood T cell repertoires in COVID-19. Assay used: immunoSEQ multiplex PCR; TCRdb lists only in-frame clones, some missing. The sample consists of over 200,000 clones, roughly 84% of them appearing once. The sequenced material came from PBMCs or T cells enriched from blood (not recorded which). The receptors were sampled from a woman between 35 and 50 years old who had recovered from COVID-19.

The rearrangement links TRBV7-4 to TRBJ2-7, with 10 bases matching TRBD2. The J segment lost 1 base and the V segment lost 6 bases, leaving 6 bases of the junction unmatched. Looked up from germline, CDR1 is SGHVT and CDR2 is SQSDAQ. CDR3 length: 15 residues. CDR3 residues: CASRPSGSRSYEQYF. Written as DNA, the CDR3 is TGTGCCAGCAGACCTAGCGGGAGCAGGTCCTACGAGCAGTACTTC.

The rearrangement links TRBV7-8 to TRBJ2-1; TRBD1 might be the D (5 bases). Germline loops: CDR1 SGHVS, CDR2 FQNEAQ. This CDR3 has 13 residues. V lost 11 bases and J 6 bases, leaving 17 bases between the germline ends. CDR3 loop: CAVRAVSGNEQFF. CDR3 DNA sequence: TGTGCCGTCAGGGCGGTCAGTGGCAATGAGCAGTTCTTC.

The gene calls are TRBV15 and TRBJ2-1, with 7 positions matching TRBD2. CDR1 and CDR2 (germline): LNHNV, YYDKDF (reference sequence). This CDR3 is 18 amino acids long. J gave up 4 bases and V 1 base, and 13 bases lay outside the gene matches. CDR3 bases: TGTGCCACCAGCAGAGGGAATCAGCGGGATCCTCGTTACAATGAGCAGTTCTTC. This encodes CATSRGNQRDPRYNEQFF.

This clone was picked up a small number of times. This chain links TRBV5-1 with TRBJ2-2; perhaps TRBD1 as D (5 bases). Germline assignment: CDR1 SGHRS and CDR2 YFSETQ. Trimming took off 0 bases at V and 6 bases at J, with 12 bases between the two ends. CDR3 length: 15 amino acids. This chain's CDR3 is CASSLVTSTAGELFF. The DNA for the CDR3 is TGCGCCAGCAGCTTGGTCACCTCGACAGCCGGGGAGCTGTTTTTT.

V and J are TRBV6-5 and TRBJ2-7; 7 bases map to TRBD2. Per the germline V gene, CDR1 is MNHEY and CDR2 is SVGAGI. This CDR3 has 16 amino acids. The V and J ends lost 4 bases and 2 bases, in that order; junction bases with no gene match: 11. The CDR3 DNA reads as TGTGCCAGCAGTTCCCACTCTGGCGGGAGCCCCTACGAGCAGTACGTC. This codes for CASSSHSGGSPYEQYV.

The chain is built from TRBV7-2 and TRBJ1-3; unclear D gene. Looked up from germline, CDR1 is SGHTA and CDR2 is FQGNSA. Between the trimmed V and J ends, which lost 1 base and 2 bases, there was a span of 6 bases. The CDR3 runs 14 residues. CDR3 in amino acids: CASSLGGAGNTIYF. The CDR3 nucleotides read TGTGCCAGCAGCTTAGGGGGAGCTGGAAACACCATATATTTT.

V is TRBV6-1 and J is TRBJ2-2, with D possibly TRBD2 on 5 matching bases. Germline loops: CDR1 MNHNS, CDR2 SASEGT. The CDR3 consists of 16 residues. Trimming stripped 2 bases from V and 1 base from J, with 11 bases between. The CDR3 DNA sequence: TGTGCCAGCAGTGAATACATAGCGCTGAACACCGGGGAGCTGTTTTTT. Translation: CASSEYIALNTGELFF.

CDR3 DNA sequence: TGTGCCAGCAGCCCTCGGACAGGGGATTCCTACGAGCAGTACTTC. Translating gives CASSPRTGDSYEQYF. J is TRBJ2-7 and V is TRBV9, with 9 bases fitting TRBD1. This CDR3 contains 15 residues. The germline CDR1 and CDR2 sequences are SGDLS and YYNGEE. Germline trimming cut 4 bases from V and 1 base from J; bases unmatched to any gene: 6. Supplemented by reference TRBV9 and TRBJ2-7, the full variable domain reads DSGVTQTPKHLITATGQRVTLRCSPRSGDLSVYWYQQSLDQGLQFLIQYYNGEERAKGNILERFSAQQFPDLHSELNLSSLELGDSALYFCASSPRTGDSYEQYFGPGTRLTVT.

This clone was detected a few times. The V gene is TRBV6-6, the J gene TRBJ1-4, with D uncertain. CDR1 is MNHNY and CDR2 is SVGAGI in the germline V gene (reference sequence). The V gene lost 7 bases and the J gene lost 0 bases, with 6 bases spanning the gap. The CDR3 has 13 residues. The CDR3 DNA reads as TGTGCCAGCACCACACCAACTAATGAAAAACTGTTTTTT. It specifies CASTTPTNEKLFF.

V usage is TRBV28 and J usage is TRBJ2-5; the match to TRBD2 covers 11 bases. The V segment lost 5 bases and the J segment 3 bases; nucleotides outside the gene matches: 8. From germline, CDR1 is MDHEN and CDR2 SYDVKM. The CDR3 length is 16 residues. The CDR3 protein is CASSPTGTSGKETQYF. The CDR3 DNA reads as TGTGCCAGCAGTCCTACCGGGACTAGCGGCAAAGAGACCCAGTACTTC.

The chain joins TRBV29-1 to TRBJ2-5; the D gene is possibly TRBD2 (6 bases). This CDR3 contains 14 residues. Looked up from germline, CDR1 is SQVTM and CDR2 is ANQGSEA. Trimming took 6 bases from V and 4 from J, leaving 18 bases between them. CDR3 residues: CSVIGLATGETQYF. The DNA of the CDR3 is TGCAGCGTCATCGGCCTAGCGACGGGAGAGACCCAGTACTTC. Complete variable domain (other parts from reference TRBV29-1 and TRBJ2-5): SAVISQKPSRDICQRGTSLTIQCQVDSQVTMMFWYRQQPGQSLTLIATANQGSEATYESGFVIDKFPISRPNLTFSTLTVSNMSPEDSSIYLCSVIGLATGETQYFGPGTRLLVL.

V and J are TRBV7-2 and TRBJ2-7, with a possible D match to TRBD2 (6 bases). CDR3 length equals 16 residues. V was shortened by 4 bases and J by 7 bases, with 23 bases between the two germline ends. Per germline, CDR1 SGHTA and CDR2 FQGNSA. The CDR3 nucleotides read TGTGCCAGCAGCTACGCTTCCGGGACTTACCAAGAGGAGCAGTACTTC. It specifies CASSYASGTYQEEQYF.

The CDR3 DNA is TGCAGCGGTTCCGACAGGGGAATCACTGAAGCTTTCTTT. Residues: CSGSDRGITEAFF. The chain is built from TRBV29-1 and TRBJ1-1, with 8 bases fitting TRBD1. The CDR3 covers 13 residues. Trimming at V came to 7 bases and at J to 4 bases, leaving 8 bases not matched to a gene. Germline CDR1 is SQVTM and CDR2 is ANQGSEA.

V and J are TRBV7-8 and TRBJ2-1, with 11 bases fitting TRBD2. The germline V gene has CDR1 SGHVS and CDR2 FQNEAQ. The length of the CDR3 is 16 residues. The V segment lost 1 base and the J segment 6 bases; nucleotides outside the gene matches: 5. The CDR3 reads CASSLDPGTSGNEQFF. The CDR3, as DNA: TGTGCCAGCAGCTTAGATCCCGGGACTAGCGGCAATGAGCAGTTCTTC.

This sequence joins TRBV19 and TRBJ1-6, with TRBD1 matching over 8 bases. The V gene's germline CDR1 is LNHDA and CDR2 SQIVND (reference sequence). The CDR3 extends over 15 amino acids. The ends lost 8 bases at V and 3 bases at J; junction bases unmatched: 6. The CDR3 is CASGAGGDYNSPLHF. The CDR3 DNA sequence: TGTGCCAGTGGGGCAGGGGGCGACTATAATTCACCCCTCCACTTT.

J is TRBJ2-1 and V is TRBV18; TRBD1 matches at 10 bases. Trimming took 3 bases from V and 7 from J; bases not matched to a gene: 12. CDR3 size: 17 residues. Germline V gives CDR1 KGHSH, CDR2 LQKENI. The CDR3 spells CASSPPSWDRGYNEQFF. In DNA form, the CDR3 reads TGTGCCAGCTCACCGCCTTCCTGGGACAGGGGCTATAATGAGCAGTTCTTC. Full variable domain (remainder filled in from reference TRBV18 and TRBJ2-1): NAGVMQNPRHLVRRRGQEARLRCSPMKGHSHVYWYRQLPEEGLKFMVYLQKENIIDESGMPKERFSAEFPKEGPSILRIQQVVRGDSAAYFCASSPPSWDRGYNEQFFGPGTRLTVL.

This clone was recorded once. J is TRBJ2-1 and V is TRBV5-1; maybe TRBD1 (5 bases). The CDR3 is 13 residues long. V was pared by 3 bases and J by 12 bases, with 16 bases between. Looked up from germline, CDR1 is SGHRS and CDR2 is YFSETQ. The CDR3 region has the DNA TGCGCCAGCAGCTCTGGGCCCCTTAGGGGGCAGTTCTTC. Protein sequence: CASSSGPLRGQFF.

This rearrangement joins TRBV18 to TRBJ2-7; the D gene is possibly TRBD1 (5 bases). CDR3 length equals 17 residues. Germline CDR1 reads KGHSH; CDR2 reads LQKENI. Trimming removed 2 bases from V and 4 bases from J, with 21 bases in between. CDR3 sequence (DNA): TGTGCCAGCTCACCATCTGTTTGGAACAAAACAGGATACGAGCAGTACGTC. Its translation: CASSPSVWNKTGYEQYV.

This clone was counted once. The DNA for the CDR3 is TGTGCCAGCAGCCCTCAATTTACGAGGGGGCGAGGGGAGACCCAGTACTTC. This gives the protein CASSPQFTRGRGETQYF. The chain links TRBV3-1 (or the pseudogene TRBV3-2) to TRBJ2-5; TRBD1 agrees at 7 bases. The germline V gene encodes CDR1 LGHDT and CDR2 YNNKEL (reference sequence). V shed 4 bases and J 5 bases; nucleotides not matched to a gene: 16. There are 17 residues in the CDR3.

V usage is TRBV15 and J usage is TRBJ2-7, with D possibly matching TRBD1 (7 bases). Germline V gives CDR1 LNHNV, CDR2 YYDKDF (reference sequence). V was cut by 2 bases and J by 3 bases, with 17 bases left in between. This CDR3 is built from 16 residues. This CDR3 reads CATSRSGDRGDYEQYF. The CDR3, as DNA: TGTGCCACCAGCAGATCGGGGGACAGAGGGGACTACGAGCAGTACTTC.

The chain carries TRBV2 and TRBJ1-5; the D is unclear. The V end lost 7 bases, the J end lost 2 bases, and 9 bases lay between the germline ends. The V gene's germline CDR1 is SNHLY and CDR2 FYNNEI. The CDR3 loop spans 13 amino acids. DNA of the CDR3: TGTGCCAGCACGGGATGGGGCAATCAGCCCCAGCATTTT. This translates into CASTGWGNQPQHF.

The chain links TRBV18 to TRBJ2-6, with TRBD1 identical over 7 bases. J gave up 0 bases and V 5 bases, and 10 bases lay outside the gene matches. CDR1 is KGHSH and CDR2 is LQKENI in the germline V gene. The CDR3 is made up of 18 amino acids. CDR3 coding DNA: TGTGCCAGCTCAACAAGCAAAGGGGGCTTCTCTGGGGCCAACGTCCTGACTTTC. Its translation: CASSTSKGGFSGANVLTF. The whole variable domain, filled in from reference TRBV18 and TRBJ2-6, reads NAGVMQNPRHLVRRRGQEARLRCSPMKGHSHVYWYRQLPEEGLKFMVYLQKENIIDESGMPKERFSAEFPKEGPSILRIQQVVRGDSAAYFCASSTSKGGFSGANVLTFGAGSRLTVL.

The rearrangement uses TRBV19 and TRBJ1-2; TRBD1 matches 7 bases. Germline V gene lookup returns CDR1 LNHDA and CDR2 SQIVND (reference sequence). With V trimmed by 4 bases and J by 7 bases, 6 bases remained unmatched. This CDR3 has 13 amino acids. As DNA, the CDR3 is TGTGCCAGTAGTAGAACAGGGGCTGGTGGCTACACCTTC. This gives the protein CASSRTGAGGYTF.

The V gene is TRBV11-3, the J gene TRBJ1-2, with TRBD1 as a possible D gene (5 bases). Germline CDR1 and CDR2: SGHNT and YENEEA. V dropped 1 base and J dropped 3 bases, with 18 bases sitting between them. The CDR3 totals 17 residues. CDR3 sequence: CASSLGGQGDSYYGYTF. For the CDR3, the DNA is TGTGCCAGCAGCTTAGGGGGCCAAGGGGACTCCTACTATGGCTACACCTTC.